This TCR beta chain was observed in a study of T cell repertoires in aging, cancer and after chemotherapy. Regarding the study as a whole: Across the chemotherapy interval, each cancer cohort showed higher median generation probability, suggesting thymic rebound. In healthy donors, age-related TCR diversity loss mainly reflected lost richness.

The CDR3 spans 14 residues. Germline V gives CDR1 PRHDT, CDR2 FYEKMQ (reference sequence). V shed 3 bases and J 6 bases; nucleotides not matched to a gene: 5. Within the sample, this clonotype is medium-sized (0.01 to 0.1%). The antigen is undetermined. Multiplex touch-down PCR with TRB-A/B primers amplified rearranged V-D-J TRB sequences. MiXCR, run by TCRdb on the multiplex PCR reads, gives a single entry per CDR3 protein. Of several thousand distinct CDR3 sequences listed, 20% to 25% are singletons. Peripheral blood genomic DNA, not sorted cells or RNA, was the template. The sequence was collected from a human donor in good health. The donor label of this sample is uncertain. The chain has TRBV13 and TRBJ2-1; the match to TRBD2 covers 7 bases. Sequenced: blood. As DNA, the CDR3 is TGTGCCAGCAGCTTGCGGGGGACTATCAATGAGCAGTTCTTC. This sequence encodes CASSLRGTINEQFF.